The following is a TCR beta chain sequence with its context. The antigen remains unidentified. Germline loops: CDR1 SGHDT, CDR2 YYEEEE. Trimming took 3 bases from V and 5 from J; bases not matched to a gene: 7. CDR3 length equals 14 residues. This sample is part of a study of shared clonotypes between healthy human individuals. Study outcomes and limitations: Naive subsets generally had larger estimated richness than memory subsets. Rarefaction analysis demonstrated incomplete sorted-subset sequencing notwithstanding large depth. Shared clonotypes: about 4.6% naive CD4, about 3.3% naive CD8, about 2.5% memory CD4, 0.4% to 0.45% memory CD8.

Measured with immunoSEQ multiplex PCR; TCRdb has only the in-frame clones, and not every one. Among about 2.1 million clones listed, 85% to 95% were seen once. Naive CD8 isolation took CD45RO-negative cells positively selected for CCR7 and excluded terminally differentiated effector memory CD45RA+ cells. The V gene is TRBV5-6, the J gene TRBJ1-1; 7 bases are shared with TRBD1. Material for sequencing was naive CD8+ T cells from PBMCs. This clonotype was obtained from a man in his late teens or twenties in good health. Some clones in this sample may be carry-over from other donors' samples. CDR3 region: CASSWTGGGTEAFF. The CDR3 coding sequence is TGTGCCAGCAGCTGGACAGGAGGGGGTACTGAAGCTTTCTTT.